Each of the 7 T cell receptor beta chains below was sequenced from the same sample in a study of T cell changes during pregnancy in multiple sclerosis. Sequencing used immunoSEQ multiplex PCR; TCRdb keeps in-frame clones, though not all of them. The data contain more than 55,000 clones, nearly 95% of them singletons. Material: peripheral blood, obtained in the first trimester of pregnancy. The receptors were sampled from a female donor with multiple sclerosis, enrolled in a pregnancy study.

The chain uses TRBV6-4 and TRBJ2-3, with 12 bases aligning to TRBD2. The length of the CDR3 is 14 residues. Germline-derived CDR1 and CDR2 are MRHNA and SNTAGT. V lost 6 bases, J lost 4 bases, and 2 bases stayed unmatched. The CDR3 DNA reads as TGTGCCAGCAGCGCTAGCGGGGGGGCAGATACGCAGTATTTT. Translating gives CASSASGGADTQYF.

This chain joins TRBV15 and TRBJ1-2; weak D call: TRBD1 (5 bases). Germline CDR1 and CDR2: LNHNV and YYDKDF (reference sequence). Trimming left V 0 bases short and J 6 bases short, with 14 bases between. CDR3 length equals 15 residues. CDR3 protein: CATSRDFQGLDGYTF. CDR3 DNA sequence: TGTGCCACCAGCAGAGATTTTCAGGGATTGGATGGCTACACCTTC.

J is TRBJ1-3 and V is TRBV6-6; D is possibly TRBD1 (6 bases). This CDR3 comprises 15 residues. The germline gives CDR1 MNHNY, CDR2 SVGAGI (reference sequence). Trimming took 7 bases from V and 1 from J, leaving 14 bases between them. The CDR3 region is CASTRQVLSGNTIYF. CDR3 bases: TGTGCCAGCACTCGACAGGTCCTTTCTGGAAACACCATATATTTT.

V gene TRBV5-1 combines with J gene TRBJ2-3, with 11 bases that match TRBD2. With 2 bases clipped from V and 1 base from J, the junction kept 6 bases outside the gene matches. The length of the CDR3 is 17 residues. The germline CDR1 and CDR2 sequences are SGHRS and YFSETQ. CDR3 DNA: TGCGCCAGCAGCTTCACTAGCGGGGGTAGGGGCACAGATACGCAGTATTTT. Its protein product is CASSFTSGGRGTDTQYF.

CDR3 sequence: CASSLSASGASGDEQFF. CDR3 coding DNA: TGTGCCAGCAGCCTGTCGGCTAGCGGGGCAAGCGGGGATGAGCAGTTCTTC. The genes are TRBV7-9 and TRBJ2-1; TRBD2 agrees at 9 bases. Germline CDR1 is SEHNR and CDR2 is FQNEAQ (reference sequence). V was pared by 5 bases and J by 8 bases, with 16 bases of the junction left unmatched. The CDR3 contains 17 residues.

The chain couples TRBV5-1 to TRBJ1-4; a possible D gene is TRBD1 (6 bases). This CDR3 contains 16 residues. The germline V gene has CDR1 SGHRS and CDR2 YFSETQ. V lost 3 bases and J 8 bases, leaving 20 bases between the germline ends. CDR3 in amino acids: CASSSGLGGAGEKLFF. The DNA for the CDR3 is TGCGCCAGCAGCTCTGGGCTGGGGGGGGCCGGGGAAAAACTGTTTTTT.

The V gene is TRBV5-4, the J gene TRBJ1-1, with TRBD1 as a possible D gene (6 bases). V lost 4 bases and J lost 2, with 12 bases in between. CDR3 size: 14 residues. Germline assignment: CDR1 SGHNT and CDR2 YYREEE (reference sequence). The chain's CDR3 is CASSLRGLNTEAFF. The DNA for the CDR3 is TGTGCCAGCAGCCTCAGGGGCCTTAACACTGAAGCTTTCTTT. Filled out from reference TRBV5-4 and TRBJ1-1, the complete variable domain reads ETGVTQSPTHLIKTRGQQVTLRCSSQSGHNTVSWYQQALGQGPQFIFQYYREEENGRGNFPPRFSGLQFPNYSSELNVNALELDDSALYLCASSLRGLNTEAFFGQGTRLTVV.